This T cell receptor beta chain was observed in a study of T cells in localized non-small cell lung cancer. Regarding the study as a whole: Highest T cell clonality was seen in uninvolved adjacent lung, surpassing that measured in tumor. A median of approximately 60 of the top 100 tumor clones appeared in adjacent lung, which was paired and uninvolved. Investigators sequenced only a single tumor region, leaving heterogeneity possible. Longer overall survival was associated with a higher density of T cells in the blood.

Generated by immunoSEQ multiplex PCR, the TCRdb table keeps only in-frame clones and is missing some. The top ten hold around 1.7% of the sample, which has around 140,000 clones, 70% to 90% seen once. Turning to this clone: The antigen remains undetermined.

V was clipped by 5 bases and J by 4 bases; unmatched bases: 2. The CDR3 is 14 residues long. From germline, CDR1 is MNHNY and CDR2 SVGAGI (reference sequence). Sequenced material: peripheral blood, taken before any cancer treatment. The TCR originated in a female donor aged 60 or older with stage I lung adenocarcinoma. This chain links TRBV6-6 with TRBJ2-7; 13 bases are shared with TRBD2. The CDR3 reads CASSPGLAGYEQYF. In nucleotides, the CDR3 is TGTGCCAGCAGTCCGGGACTAGCGGGATACGAGCAGTACTTC.